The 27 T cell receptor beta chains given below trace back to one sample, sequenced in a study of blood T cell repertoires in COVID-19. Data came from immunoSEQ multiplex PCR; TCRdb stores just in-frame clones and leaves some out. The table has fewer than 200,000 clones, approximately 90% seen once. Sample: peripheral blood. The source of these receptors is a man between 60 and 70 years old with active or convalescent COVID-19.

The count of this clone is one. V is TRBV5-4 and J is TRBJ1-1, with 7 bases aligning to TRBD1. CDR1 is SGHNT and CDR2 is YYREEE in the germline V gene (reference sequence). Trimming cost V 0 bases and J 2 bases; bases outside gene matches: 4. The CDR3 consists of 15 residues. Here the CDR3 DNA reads TGTGCCAGCAGCTTGGCCAGACAGGGAAACACTGAAGCTTTCTTT. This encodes CASSLARQGNTEAFF.

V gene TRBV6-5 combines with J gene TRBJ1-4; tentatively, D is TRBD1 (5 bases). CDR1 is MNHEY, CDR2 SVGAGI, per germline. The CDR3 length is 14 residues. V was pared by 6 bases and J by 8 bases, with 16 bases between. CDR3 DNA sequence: TGTGCCAGCAGACTCAGGGAGGGCGGAGAAAAACTGTTTTTT. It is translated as CASRLREGGEKLFF.

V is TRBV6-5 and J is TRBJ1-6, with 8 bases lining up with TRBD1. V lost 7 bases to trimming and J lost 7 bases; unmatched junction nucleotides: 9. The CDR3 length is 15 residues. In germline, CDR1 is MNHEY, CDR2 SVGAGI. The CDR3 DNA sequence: TGTGCCAGCACCGGAAGGGACAGGCCCAATTCACCCCTCCACTTT. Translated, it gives CASTGRDRPNSPLHF.

CDR3 protein: CASSPGDSNQPQHF. The CDR3 nucleotides are TGTGCCAGCAGCCCGGGGGATAGCAATCAGCCCCAGCATTTT. The V gene is TRBV4-2, the J gene TRBJ1-5; perhaps TRBD1 as D (5 bases). Germline lookup yields CDR1 LGHNA and CDR2 YNFKEQ. This CDR3 region has 14 residues. The ends were cut back, 4 bases at V and 0 bases at J, with 7 bases in the middle.

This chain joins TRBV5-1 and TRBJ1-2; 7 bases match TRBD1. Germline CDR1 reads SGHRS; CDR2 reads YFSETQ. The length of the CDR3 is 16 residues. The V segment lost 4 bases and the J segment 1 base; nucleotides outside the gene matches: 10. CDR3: CASSLSEGGRNYGYTF. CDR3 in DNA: TGCGCCAGCAGCCTCTCTGAAGGGGGCCGTAACTATGGCTACACCTTC.

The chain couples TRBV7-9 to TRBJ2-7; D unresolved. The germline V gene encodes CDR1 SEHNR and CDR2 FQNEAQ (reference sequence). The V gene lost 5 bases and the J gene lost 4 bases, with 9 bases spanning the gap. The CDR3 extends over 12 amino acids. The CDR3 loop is CASSLGQYEQYF. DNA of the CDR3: TGTGCCAGCAGCCTTGGGCAGTACGAGCAGTACTTC.

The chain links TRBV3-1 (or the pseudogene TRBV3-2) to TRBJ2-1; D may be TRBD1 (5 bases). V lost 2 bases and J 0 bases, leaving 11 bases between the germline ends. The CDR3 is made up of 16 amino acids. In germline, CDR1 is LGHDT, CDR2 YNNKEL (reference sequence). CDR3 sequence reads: CASSQPGKSSYNEQFF. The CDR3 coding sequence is TGTGCCAGCAGCCAACCAGGGAAGAGCTCCTACAATGAGCAGTTCTTC.

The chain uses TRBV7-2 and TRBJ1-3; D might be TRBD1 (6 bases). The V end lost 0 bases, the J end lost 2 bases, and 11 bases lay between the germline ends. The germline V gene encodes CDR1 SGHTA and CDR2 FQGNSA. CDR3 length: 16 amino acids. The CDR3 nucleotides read TGTGCCAGCAGCTTAGCCATCACAGGGCCTGGAAACACCATATATTTT. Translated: CASSLAITGPGNTIYF. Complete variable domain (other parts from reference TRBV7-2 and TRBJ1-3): GAGVSQSPSNKVTEKGKDVELRCDPISGHTALYWYRQSLGQGLEFLIYFQGNSAPDKSGLPSDRFSAERTGGSVSTLTIQRTQQEDSAVYLCASSLAITGPGNTIYFGEGSWLTVV.

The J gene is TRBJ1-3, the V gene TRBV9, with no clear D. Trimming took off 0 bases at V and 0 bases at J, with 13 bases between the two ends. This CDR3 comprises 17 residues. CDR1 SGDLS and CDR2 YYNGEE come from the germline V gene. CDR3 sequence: CASSVAPVRNSGNTIYF. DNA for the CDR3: TGTGCCAGCAGCGTAGCTCCGGTGCGAAACTCTGGAAACACCATATATTTT.

In DNA, the CDR3 is TGTGCCAGCAGTCCCGGTCGGGAAAAACTGTTTTTT. Protein: CASSPGREKLFF. The chain is built from TRBV6-5 and TRBJ1-4; D unclear. Trimming took off 5 bases at V and 8 bases at J, with 9 bases between the two ends. The CDR3 loop spans 12 amino acids. Per germline, CDR1 MNHEY and CDR2 SVGAGI.

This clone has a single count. CDR3 nucleotides: TGTGCCATCAGTGAGGGGACAGGGGGTTCACCCCTCCACTTT. Translating it yields CAISEGTGGSPLHF. The genes are TRBV10-3 and TRBJ1-6, with 11 bases identical to TRBD1. Germline V gene sequence: CDR1 ENHRY, CDR2 SYGVKD. V was pared by 2 bases and J by 9 bases, with 0 bases of the junction left unmatched. The CDR3 consists of 14 residues.

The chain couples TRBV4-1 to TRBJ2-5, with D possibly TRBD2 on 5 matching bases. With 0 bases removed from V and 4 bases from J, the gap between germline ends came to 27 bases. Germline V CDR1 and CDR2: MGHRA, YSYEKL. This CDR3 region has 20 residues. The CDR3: CASSQERKTLRRSGRETQYF. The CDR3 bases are TGCGCCAGCAGCCAAGAAAGGAAAACATTACGAAGATCGGGGAGAGAGACCCAGTACTTC.

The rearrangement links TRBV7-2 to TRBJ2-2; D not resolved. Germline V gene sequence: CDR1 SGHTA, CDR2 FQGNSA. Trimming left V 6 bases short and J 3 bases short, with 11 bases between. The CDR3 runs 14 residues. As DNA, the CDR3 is TGTGCCAGCAGACCACCCCGGGACACCGGGGAGCTGTTTTTT. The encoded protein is CASRPPRDTGELFF.

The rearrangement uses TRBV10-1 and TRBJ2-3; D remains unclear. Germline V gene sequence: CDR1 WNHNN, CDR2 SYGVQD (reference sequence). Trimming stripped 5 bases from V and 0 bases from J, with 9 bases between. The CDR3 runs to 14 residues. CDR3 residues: CASSRSGSTDTQYF. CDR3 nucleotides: TGCGCCAGCAGTAGATCAGGAAGCACAGATACGCAGTATTTT.

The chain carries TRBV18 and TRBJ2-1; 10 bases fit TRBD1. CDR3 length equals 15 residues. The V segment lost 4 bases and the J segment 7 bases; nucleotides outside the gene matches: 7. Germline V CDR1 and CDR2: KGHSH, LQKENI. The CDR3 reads CASSLGQGLWNEQFF. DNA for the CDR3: TGTGCCAGCTCACTGGGACAGGGGCTGTGGAATGAGCAGTTCTTC.

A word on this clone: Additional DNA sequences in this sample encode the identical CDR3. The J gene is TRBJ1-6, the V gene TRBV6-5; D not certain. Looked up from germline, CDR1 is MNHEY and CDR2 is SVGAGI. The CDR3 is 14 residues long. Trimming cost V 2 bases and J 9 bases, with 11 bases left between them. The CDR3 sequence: CASSYRSPGSPLHF. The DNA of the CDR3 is TGTGCCAGCAGTTACCGTAGTCCCGGTTCACCCCTCCACTTT.

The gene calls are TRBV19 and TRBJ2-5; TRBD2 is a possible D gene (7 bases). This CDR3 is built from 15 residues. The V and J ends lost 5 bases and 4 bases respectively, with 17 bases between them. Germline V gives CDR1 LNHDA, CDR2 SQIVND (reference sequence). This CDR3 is CASSPRGGNGETQYF. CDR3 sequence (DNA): TGTGCCAGTAGTCCTCGCGGGGGCAACGGAGAGACCCAGTACTTC.

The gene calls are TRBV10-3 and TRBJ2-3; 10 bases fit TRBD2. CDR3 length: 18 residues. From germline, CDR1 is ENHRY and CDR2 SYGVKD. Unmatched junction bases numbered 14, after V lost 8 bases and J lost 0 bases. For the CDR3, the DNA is TGTGCCATCCGGGGCTGGGCTAGCGGGGGTCCTAGCACAGATACGCAGTATTTT. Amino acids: CAIRGWASGGPSTDTQYF.

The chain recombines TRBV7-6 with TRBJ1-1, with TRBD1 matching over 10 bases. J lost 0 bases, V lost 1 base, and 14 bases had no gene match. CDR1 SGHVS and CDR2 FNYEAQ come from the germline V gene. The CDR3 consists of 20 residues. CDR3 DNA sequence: TGTGCCAGCAGCTTAGGTATCCCGCAAGGGACAGGGGTTCTGAACACTGAAGCTTTCTTT. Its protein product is CASSLGIPQGTGVLNTEAFF.

This chain's CDR3 is CASSQDQGINSPLHF. The DNA for the CDR3 is TGTGCCAGCAGCCAAGACCAGGGGATTAATTCACCCCTCCACTTT. The V gene is TRBV3-1 (or the pseudogene TRBV3-2), the J gene TRBJ1-6, with a tentative D call TRBD1 (6 bases). CDR1 is LGHDT, CDR2 YNNKEL, per germline (reference sequence). The CDR3 covers 15 residues. Trimming shortened V by 0 bases and J by 6 bases, and 9 bases separated the two germline ends.

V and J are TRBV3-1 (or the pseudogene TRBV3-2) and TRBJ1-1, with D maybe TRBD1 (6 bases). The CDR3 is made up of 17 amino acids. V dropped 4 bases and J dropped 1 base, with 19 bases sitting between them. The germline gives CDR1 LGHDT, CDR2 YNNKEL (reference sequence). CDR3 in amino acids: CASSRLPWGGQNTEAFF. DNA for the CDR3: TGTGCCAGCAGCCGACTACCCTGGGGGGGACAGAACACTGAAGCTTTCTTT.

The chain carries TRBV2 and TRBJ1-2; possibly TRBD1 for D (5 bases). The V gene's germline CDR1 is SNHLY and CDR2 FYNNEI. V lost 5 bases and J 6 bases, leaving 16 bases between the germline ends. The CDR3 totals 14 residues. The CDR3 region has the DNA TGTGCCAGCAGTCAACTCAGGGAAGTGAATGGCTACACCTTC. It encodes CASSQLREVNGYTF.

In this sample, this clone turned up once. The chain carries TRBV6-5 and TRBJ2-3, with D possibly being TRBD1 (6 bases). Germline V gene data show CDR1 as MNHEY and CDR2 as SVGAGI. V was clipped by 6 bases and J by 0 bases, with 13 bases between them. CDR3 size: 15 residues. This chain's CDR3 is CASSADRPSTDTQYF. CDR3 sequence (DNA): TGTGCCAGCAGCGCCGACAGGCCTAGCACAGATACGCAGTATTTT.

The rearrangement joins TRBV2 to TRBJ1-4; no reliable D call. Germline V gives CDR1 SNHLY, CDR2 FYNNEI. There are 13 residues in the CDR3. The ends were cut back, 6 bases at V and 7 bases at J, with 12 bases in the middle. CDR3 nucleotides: TGTGCCAGCAGAGGGCGGCGGGGTGAAAAACTGTTTTTT. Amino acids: CASRGRRGEKLFF.

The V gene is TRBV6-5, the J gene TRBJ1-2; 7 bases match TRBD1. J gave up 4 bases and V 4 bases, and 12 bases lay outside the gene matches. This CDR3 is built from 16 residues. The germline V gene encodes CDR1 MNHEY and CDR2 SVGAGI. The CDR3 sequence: CASSSSFGQAIYGYTF. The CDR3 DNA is TGTGCCAGCAGTTCCTCGTTTGGACAGGCCATCTATGGCTACACCTTC.

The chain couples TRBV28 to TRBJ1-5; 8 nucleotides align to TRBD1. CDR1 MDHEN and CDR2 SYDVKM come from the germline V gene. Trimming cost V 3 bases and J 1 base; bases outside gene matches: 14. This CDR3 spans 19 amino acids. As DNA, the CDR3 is TGTGCCAGCAGTTTTGGAGCTAGGCAGGGGGCGCCGAGCAATCAGCCCCAGCATTTT. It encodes CASSFGARQGAPSNQPQHF.

CDR3 in amino acids: CASSPEGTGGYGYTF. CDR3 DNA sequence: TGCGCCAGCAGCCCGGAGGGGACAGGGGGCTATGGCTACACCTTC. The genes are TRBV5-1 and TRBJ1-2; TRBD1 matches at 11 bases. Per the germline V gene, CDR1 is SGHRS and CDR2 is YFSETQ. The CDR3 extends over 15 amino acids. With 4 bases clipped from V and 4 bases from J, the junction kept 6 bases outside the gene matches.